This TCR beta chain was recorded in a study of T cells in Graves' hyperthyroidism and ophthalmopathy (dated by TCRdb to about 2019). A note on the overall study: Peripheral blood samples were taken at the time of initial diagnosis, prior to any treatment. A discovery cohort of about 95 patients, approximately 45 with Graves' ophthalmopathy and under 60 with stable Graves' hyperthyroidism, was used to find distinguishing TCR V-J signatures. Prospective prediction of ophthalmopathy was tested in an independent validation cohort of fewer than 20 hyperthyroidism patients and 17 patients who later progressed to ophthalmopathy. For training and testing, the 100 or so patients in the discovery cohort were randomly divided in a 7:3 ratio. In several Graves' hyperthyroidism patients, the study also compared T-cell repertoires from thyroid tissue with T-cell repertoires from blood. After sampling, hyperthyroidism patients received methimazole starting at 30 mg daily, and ophthalmopathy patients received high-dose intravenous methylprednisolone. The paper describes TCR Vbeta CDR3 sequencing of 130 to 150 peripheral blood samples, made up of some 40 ophthalmopathy patients, roughly 80 hyperthyroidism patients and roughly 17 progressor patients. The research as a whole found: In validation, the model predicted progression to ophthalmopathy a median of roughly 6.5 months before onset, with over 55% sensitivity and 72.22% specificity. No statistical method was used to set the sample size in advance, and investigators knew the group allocation. Most expanded thyroid clonotypes (frequency above 0.001) were also detected in blood, a finding suggesting that blood repertoires may reflect thyroid immune responses. A 13 V-J signature model separated ophthalmopathy from stable hyperthyroidism, with around 91% sensitivity and approximately 81% specificity in cross-validation and 80%/75% in testing.

Including the terminal cysteine and phenylalanine, the CDR3 comprises 13 residues. The retained sequence is limited to the CDR3, 39 bases, with the frame set at the first base. CDR1 and CDR2 are read off the germline V gene (reference sequence) as LNHDA and SQIVND. After removal of 5 bases from V and 3 bases from J, the junction retains 3 bases not matched to a gene. Amplification of TCR beta CDR3 regions was carried out from RNA transcripts. For the first round of RT-PCR on the TCR CDR3, the HTBI primer set was used together with the Qiagen OneStep RT-PCR kit. Libraries were constructed in a second round of multiplex PCR, after which size selection and purification were performed. Libraries were sequenced paired-end with 100 bp reads on an Illumina HiSeq2000. Concerning the study's data processing: SOAPnuke was used to process the raw data, removing reads that contained adapters or uncalled bases, had a mean Phred below 15, or lacked an exact match to the constant primer or identifier. High-quality paired reads were merged using COPE v1.2.5, and each unique nucleotide sequence was defined as a clonotype. MiTCR v1.1 was used to align the clonotypes against IMGT TRBV, TRBD and TRBJ reference segments. Analysis was restricted to V-J combinations with a frequency above 0.0001, which covered approximately 99% of repertoires. A TCS score was defined as the ratio of F50 (clonal expansion) to E x V (chaos), with BLOSUM62-based TCRdist applied between CDR3 peptides within each V-J. Welch's t-statistics and random forest reduced fewer than 550 V-J features to 13, which were used in a naive Bayes classifier (R e1071). The Morisita-Horn index was used to measure how similar the thyroid and blood repertoires were. TCRdb trimmed public reads at Q25 via fastp, called clones via MiXCR and kept in-frame beta chains. Each entry is one CDR3 protein sequence, shown with its most common DNA and genes. The V and J calls shown here were made by TCRdb, not taken from the authors' results. The sample table shows around 760,000 distinct CDR3 sequences, and roughly a third are seen once. In total, the top ten clones hold around 30% of the sample.

A patient counted as having stable Graves' hyperthyroidism if no progression to ophthalmopathy occurred over 18 months of follow-up. Hyperthyroidism patients were newly diagnosed, with disease duration under 2 months, and aged 18 to 65 years. Exclusion was applied to patients with uncontrolled infections, other autoimmune diseases, pregnancy or lactation. Diagnoses were established on the basis of clinical symptoms, serum thyroxine and TRAb, thyroid ultrasound, and orbital computed tomography. Ficoll-Paque density gradient centrifugation was used to isolate PBMCs from around 10 ml of fresh peripheral blood. Total RNA was extracted with Trizol reagent, and quality was checked on an Agilent 2100 Bioanalyzer. This clonotype was seen ten or more times. Its antigen is still unknown. The input lacks base qualities; no much larger clone sits a single base away.

The rearranged chain carries TRBV19 and TRBJ1-2, and 7 bases in between align with TRBD1. This receptor was obtained from a woman aged 35 to 49 with Graves' hyperthyroidism. Sequenced material: blood. CDR3 region: CASSERGHYGYTF. The nucleotide sequence is TGTGCCAGTAGTGAGAGGGGGCACTATGGCTACACCTTC. The full variable domain, completed from the reference TRBV19 and TRBJ1-2 proteins outside the CDR3, reads DGGITQSPKYLFRKEGQNVTLSCEQNLNHDAMYWYRQDPGQGLRLIYYSQIVNDFQKGDIAEGYSVSREKKESFPLTVTSAQKNPTAFYLCASSERGHYGYTFGSGTRLTVV.